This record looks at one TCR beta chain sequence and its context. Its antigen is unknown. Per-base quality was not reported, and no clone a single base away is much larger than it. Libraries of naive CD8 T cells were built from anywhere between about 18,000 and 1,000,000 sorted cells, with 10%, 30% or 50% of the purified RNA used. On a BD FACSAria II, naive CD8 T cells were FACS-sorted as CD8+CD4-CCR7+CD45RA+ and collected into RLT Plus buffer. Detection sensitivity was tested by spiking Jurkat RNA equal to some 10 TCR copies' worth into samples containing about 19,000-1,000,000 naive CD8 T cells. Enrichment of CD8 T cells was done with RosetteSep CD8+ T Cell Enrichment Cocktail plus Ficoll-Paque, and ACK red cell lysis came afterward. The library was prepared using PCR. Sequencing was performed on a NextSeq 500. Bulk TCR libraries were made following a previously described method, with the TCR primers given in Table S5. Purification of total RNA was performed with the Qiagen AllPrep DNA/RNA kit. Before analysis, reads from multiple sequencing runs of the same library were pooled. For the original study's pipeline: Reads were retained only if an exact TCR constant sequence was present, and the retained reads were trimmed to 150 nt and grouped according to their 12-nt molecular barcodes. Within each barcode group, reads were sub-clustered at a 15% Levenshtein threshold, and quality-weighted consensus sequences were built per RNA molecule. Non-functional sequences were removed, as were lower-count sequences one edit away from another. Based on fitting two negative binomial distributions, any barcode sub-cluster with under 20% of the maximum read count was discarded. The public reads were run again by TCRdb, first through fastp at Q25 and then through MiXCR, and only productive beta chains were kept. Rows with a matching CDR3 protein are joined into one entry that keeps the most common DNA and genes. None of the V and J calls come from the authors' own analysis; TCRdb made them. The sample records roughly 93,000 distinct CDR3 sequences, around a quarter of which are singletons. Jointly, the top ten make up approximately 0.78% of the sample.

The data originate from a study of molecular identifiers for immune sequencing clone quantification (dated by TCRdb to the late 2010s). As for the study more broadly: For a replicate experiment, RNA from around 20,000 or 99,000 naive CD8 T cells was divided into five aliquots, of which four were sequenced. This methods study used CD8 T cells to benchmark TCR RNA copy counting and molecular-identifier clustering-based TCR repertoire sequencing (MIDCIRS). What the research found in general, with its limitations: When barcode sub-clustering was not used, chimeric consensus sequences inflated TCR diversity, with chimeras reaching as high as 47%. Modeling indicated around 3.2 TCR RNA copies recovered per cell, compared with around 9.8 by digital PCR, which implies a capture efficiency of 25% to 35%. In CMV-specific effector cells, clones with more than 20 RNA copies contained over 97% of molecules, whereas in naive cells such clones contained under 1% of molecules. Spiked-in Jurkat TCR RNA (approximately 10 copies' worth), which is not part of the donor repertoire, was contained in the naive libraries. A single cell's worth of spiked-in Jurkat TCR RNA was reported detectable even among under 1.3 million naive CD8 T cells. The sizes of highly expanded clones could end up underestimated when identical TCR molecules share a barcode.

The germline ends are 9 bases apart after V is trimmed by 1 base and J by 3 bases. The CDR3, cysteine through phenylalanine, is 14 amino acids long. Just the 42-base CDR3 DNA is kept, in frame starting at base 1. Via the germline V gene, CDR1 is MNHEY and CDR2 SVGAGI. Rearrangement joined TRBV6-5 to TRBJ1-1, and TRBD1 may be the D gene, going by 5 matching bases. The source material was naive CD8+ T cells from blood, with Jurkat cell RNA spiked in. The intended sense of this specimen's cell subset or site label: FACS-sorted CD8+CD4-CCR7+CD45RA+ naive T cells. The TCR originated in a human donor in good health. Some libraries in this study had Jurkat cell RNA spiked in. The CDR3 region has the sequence CASSYWGTDTEAFF. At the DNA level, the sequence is TGTGCCAGCAGTTACTGGGGCACCGACACTGAAGCTTTCTTT.